This TCR beta chain was found in a study of T-cell reconstitution after alpha-beta-depleted transplantation in children. Library preparation (for TCRbeta) was performed with unique molecular identifiers. TCRdb passed the PCR reads through MiXCR, listing each CDR3 protein once. Seen here are over 100,000 distinct CDR3 sequences, 6% to 9% observed once, and the top ten hold less than 20%. The CDR3 extends over 17 amino acids. Germline values: CDR1 DFQATT, CDR2 SNEGSKA (reference sequence). This clonotype was found many times. The junction departs from germline at one end; a sequencing error may be responsible.

This receptor was identified in a boy aged 2 to 9 with acute lymphoblastic leukemia, due to receive a stem cell transplant. This sample comprised PBMCs, obtained before TCRalphabeta/CD19-depleted stem cell transplant. The V gene is TRBV20-1, the J gene TRBJ2-1; 10 bases match TRBD2. The CDR3 sequence is CSSRPYSSGGYYNEQFF. The CDR3, as DNA: TGCAGTTCTAGACCTTACTCTAGCGGGGGTTATTACAATGAGCAGTTCTTC.